The 30 T cell receptor beta chains in this list originate from one sample, sequenced in a study of T cells in localized non-small cell lung cancer. TCRdb's table, derived via immunoSEQ multiplex PCR, lists solely in-frame clones and lacks some. The sample consists of 3,800 or so clones, about 26% of them appearing once. The sequencing here drew on lung tumor tissue, taken before any cancer treatment. These receptor sequences come from a man between 35 and 75 years old with stage I lung adenocarcinoma.

The table lists this clone with a few counts. The CDR3 sequence: CASSVSGLVTEAFF. CDR3 DNA sequence: TGTGCCAGCAGCGTATCAGGGTTGGTAACTGAAGCTTTCTTT. The J gene is TRBJ1-1, the V gene TRBV9, with D possibly TRBD1 on 5 matching bases. The CDR3 runs 14 residues. V gave up 1 base and J gave up 5 bases, with 12 bases separating them. Germline lookup yields CDR1 SGDLS and CDR2 YYNGEE.

This clone came up a few times. The chain uses TRBV30 and TRBJ1-3; TRBD1 is a possible D gene (5 bases). V lost 5 bases to trimming and J lost 2 bases, with 13 bases between them. Germline-derived CDR1 and CDR2 are GTSNPN and SVGIG (reference sequence). The CDR3 covers 14 residues. DNA for the CDR3: TGTGCCTGGTTAGACAGCGGAGCTGGAAACACCATATATTTT. Its translation: CAWLDSGAGNTIYF.

This clone has a handful of counts. The rearrangement links TRBV4-1 to TRBJ2-7; 10 nucleotides match TRBD2. CDR1 and CDR2 from the germline V gene are MGHRA and YSYEKL. There are 16 residues in the CDR3. After removal of 2 bases from V and 2 bases from J, the junction contained 6 bases not matched to a gene. CDR3 sequence reads: CASSQPIAGGTYEQYF. For the CDR3, the DNA is TGCGCCAGCAGCCAACCTATAGCGGGAGGTACCTACGAGCAGTACTTC.

This clone was found a few times. This rearrangement joins TRBV6-8 to TRBJ2-1, with D uncertain. V shed 4 bases and J shed 4 bases, with 8 bases lying between them. Per germline, CDR1 MNHGY and CDR2 SAAAGT. This CDR3 has 13 residues. CDR3 coding DNA: TGTGCCAGCAGTTTAGTCCGATACAATGAGCAGTTCTTC. Its protein product is CASSLVRYNEQFF.

Only a few counts were recorded for this clone. The chain couples TRBV11-3 to TRBJ2-1; D perhaps matches TRBD1 (6 bases). Per germline, CDR1 SGHNT and CDR2 YENEEA. The length of the CDR3 is 15 residues. Trimming stripped 4 bases from V and 6 bases from J, with 16 bases between. The CDR3 coding sequence is TGTGCCAGCAGCTCCCATTGGGACATGACCAATGAGCAGTTCTTC. As protein: CASSSHWDMTNEQFF. Supplemented by reference TRBV11-3 and TRBJ2-1, the full variable domain reads EAGVVQSPRYKIIEKKQPVAFWCNPISGHNTLYWYLQNLGQGPELLIRYENEEAVDDSQLPKDRFSAERLKGVDSTLKIQPAELGDSAVYLCASSSHWDMTNEQFFGPGTRLTVL.

In its sample, this clone was seen a few times. CDR3 nucleotides: TGTGCCAGCAGTTTACGGCGGAGTGAAGCTTTCTTT. Translated, it gives CASSLRRSEAFF. The V gene is TRBV28, the J gene TRBJ1-1; D is ambiguous. Trimming left V 2 bases short and J 7 bases short, with 8 bases between. The CDR3 spans 12 residues. Germline V gene lookup returns CDR1 MDHEN and CDR2 SYDVKM.

The V and J genes are TRBV29-1 and TRBJ1-1; D remains ambiguous. The V end was cut by 4 bases, the J end by 0 bases, with 9 bases between. CDR1 is SQVTM, CDR2 ANQGSEA, per germline. The CDR3 contains 13 residues. The CDR3 coding sequence is TGCAGCGTTGTGGGTACAATGAACACTGAAGCTTTCTTT. Protein sequence: CSVVGTMNTEAFF.

The V and J genes are TRBV5-1 and TRBJ1-1, with D unclear. The CDR3 is 14 residues long. Between the trimmed V and J ends, which lost 2 bases and 5 bases, there was a span of 13 bases. Looked up from germline, CDR1 is SGHRS and CDR2 is YFSETQ. CDR3: CASSFGEKSTEAFF. The CDR3 nucleotides are TGCGCCAGCAGCTTTGGGGAGAAGAGTACTGAAGCTTTCTTT.

This clone was counted only a few times. V usage is TRBV30 and J usage is TRBJ1-2, with a weak D call TRBD1 (6 bases). Deletions cut 3 bases from V and 4 bases from J, with 15 bases between. This CDR3 spans 14 amino acids. CDR1 GTSNPN and CDR2 SVGIG come from the germline V gene (reference sequence). The chain's CDR3 is CAWSGLGAGYGYTF. In DNA form, the CDR3 reads TGTGCCTGGAGCGGCCTGGGGGCCGGCTATGGCTACACCTTC.

V is TRBV14 and J is TRBJ1-6; no reliable D call. Germline CDR1 is SGHDN and CDR2 is FVKESK. This CDR3 region has 13 residues. Trimming shortened V by 0 bases and J by 10 bases, and 7 bases separated the two germline ends. CDR3 sequence (DNA): TGTGCCAGCAGCCAAGATATAGGGTCACCCCTCCACTTT. The encoded protein is CASSQDIGSPLHF. Drawing the rest from reference TRBV14 and TRBJ1-6, the complete variable domain is EAGVTQFPSHSVIEKGQTVTLRCDPISGHDNLYWYRRVMGKEIKFLLHFVKESKQDESGMPNNRFLAERTGGTYSTLKVQPAELEDSGVYFCASSQDIGSPLHFGNGTRLTVT.

V usage is TRBV11-3 and J usage is TRBJ2-1; 11 bases map to TRBD2. Germline V gives CDR1 SGHNT, CDR2 YENEEA. The CDR3 contains 16 residues. V shed 6 bases, J shed 6 bases, and the junction held 10 bases outside the gene matches. CDR3 sequence (DNA): TGTGCCAGCAGTGCTGCCGGGACTAGCGGATTCAATGAGCAGTTCTTC. This sequence encodes CASSAAGTSGFNEQFF.

In its sample, this clone ranks as medium-sized. Here the CDR3 reads CASSEGRGGGYTF. The covered CDR3 bases are TGTGCCAGCAGTGAAGGTCGAGGGGGCGGCTACACC. The chain has TRBV6-1 and TRBJ1-2; 7 positions match TRBD1. The read comes to an end 1 residue before the CDR3 does, leaving the germline J gene to fill in the end. The CDR3 is 13 residues long. Germline V gives CDR1 MNHNS, CDR2 SASEGT. V trimming: 1 base; J trimming: 8 bases; junction bases outside the gene matches: 4.

This clone qualifies as medium-sized. This chain joins TRBV11-3 and TRBJ2-3, with 10 bases aligning to TRBD2. Germline-derived CDR1 and CDR2 are SGHNT and YENEEA. The CDR3 has 19 amino acids. After removal of 2 bases from V and 0 bases from J, the junction contained 11 bases not matched to a gene. CDR3 nucleotide sequence: TGTGCCAGCAGCTTAAAAGCGCTAGCGGGGGCCTCTAGCACAGATACGCAGTATTTT. This translates into CASSLKALAGASSTDTQYF.

The chain combines TRBV19 with TRBJ2-3, with a weak D call TRBD1 (7 bases). With 10 bases removed from V and 5 bases from J, the gap between germline ends came to 19 bases. The germline CDR1 and CDR2 sequences are LNHDA and SQIVND (reference sequence). The CDR3 runs to 14 residues. The CDR3 sequence is CATRGRGAGDTQYF. In nucleotides, the CDR3 is TGTGCCACCAGGGGCAGGGGGGCTGGAGATACGCAGTATTTT.

V gene TRBV10-3 combines with J gene TRBJ1-1; D unresolved. CDR1 ENHRY and CDR2 SYGVKD come from the germline V gene. Deletions cut 2 bases from V and 1 base from J, with 5 bases between. This CDR3 comprises 13 residues. This chain's CDR3 is CAISEAANTEAFF. Here the CDR3 DNA reads TGTGCCATCAGTGAGGCGGCGAACACTGAAGCTTTCTTT.

By share, this clone ranks as medium-sized. J is TRBJ2-1 and V is TRBV9; a weak D match, TRBD1 (6 bases). The V and J ends lost 0 bases and 4 bases respectively, with 8 bases between them. The CDR3 contains 14 residues. The germline V gene has CDR1 SGDLS and CDR2 YYNGEE. The CDR3 nucleotides read TGTGCCAGCAGCGTAGAGGGGGATTACAATGAGCAGTTCTTC. This translates into CASSVEGDYNEQFF.

The gene calls are TRBV30 and TRBJ1-1, with unresolved D. This CDR3 contains 13 residues. The germline V gene has CDR1 GTSNPN and CDR2 SVGIG (reference sequence). V was shortened by 0 bases and J by 3 bases, with 8 bases between the two germline ends. The DNA for the CDR3 is TGTGCCTGGAGTGTACGGGTAGACACTGAAGCTTTCTTT. It codes for CAWSVRVDTEAFF.

This clone appeared a few times. This chain uses TRBV14 with TRBJ1-2; tentatively, D is TRBD1 (5 bases). V lost 0 bases to trimming and J lost 2 bases, with 13 bases between them. This CDR3 is built from 16 residues. CDR1 and CDR2 (germline): SGHDN, FVKESK. CDR3 sequence (DNA): TGTGCCAGCAGCCAAGAAGCGGGGCCGCTGAACTATGGCTACACCTTC. As protein: CASSQEAGPLNYGYTF.

In its sample, this clone ranks as medium-sized (0.01 to 0.1%). The chain links TRBV9 to TRBJ1-5; no reliable D call. Germline V gene sequence: CDR1 SGDLS, CDR2 YYNGEE. Trimming stripped 5 bases from V and 2 bases from J, with 11 bases between. The CDR3 is 14 amino acids. The chain's CDR3 is CASSEERGNQPQHF. The CDR3 DNA is TGTGCCAGCAGTGAAGAGCGGGGCAATCAGCCCCAGCATTTT.

This clone was seen a handful of times. The V and J genes are TRBV11-3 and TRBJ1-1; D not resolved. The germline V gene encodes CDR1 SGHNT and CDR2 YENEEA. V shed 5 bases and J shed 4 bases, with 14 bases lying between them. The CDR3 covers 14 residues. The CDR3 DNA sequence: TGTGCCAGCAGCGCCGACAATCGGGGCACTGAAGCTTTCTTT. Its protein product is CASSADNRGTEAFF.

J is TRBJ1-5 and V is TRBV11-3; unclear D gene. The CDR3 loop spans 17 amino acids. Trimming took 3 bases from V and 0 from J, leaving 15 bases between them. CDR1 is SGHNT and CDR2 is YENEEA in the germline V gene. CDR3 protein: CASSFGPQRNSNQPQHF. The CDR3, as DNA: TGTGCCAGCAGCTTCGGGCCGCAGAGGAATAGCAATCAGCCCCAGCATTTT.

A few counts support this clone. At one end the junction does not follow the germline gene, possibly because of a read error. This chain links TRBV6-8 with TRBJ1-2; D remains unclear. The germline V gene encodes CDR1 MNHGY and CDR2 SAAAGT. The CDR3 extends over 17 amino acids. CDR3 in amino acids: CASSDSSRPLLILGYTF. As DNA, the CDR3 is TGTGCCAGCAGTGACTCGAGTCGGCCTCTATTGATCCTTGGCTACACCTTC.

The chain is built from TRBV11-3 and TRBJ1-2; D is ambiguous. This CDR3 is 14 amino acids long. In germline, CDR1 is SGHNT, CDR2 YENEEA. The V end lost 4 bases, the J end lost 4 bases, and 13 bases lay between the germline ends. CDR3 sequence (DNA): TGTGCCAGCAGCTCCCGGACTGACATCTATGGCTACACCTTC. This codes for CASSSRTDIYGYTF.

The chain has TRBV10-1 and TRBJ2-1, with 13 bases lining up with TRBD2. This CDR3 has 15 residues. CDR1 and CDR2 (germline): WNHNN, SYGVQD (reference sequence). V shed 5 bases, J shed 8 bases, and the junction held 6 bases outside the gene matches. CDR3 protein: CASSKTSGRSHEQFF. The CDR3, as DNA: TGCGCCAGCAGTAAGACTAGCGGGAGGTCTCATGAGCAGTTCTTC.

The CDR3 here is CASSEFSGGSYEQYF. Written as DNA, the CDR3 is TGTGCCAGCAGTGAATTCAGCGGGGGCTCCTACGAGCAGTACTTC. The chain has TRBV25-1 and TRBJ2-7; TRBD2 aligns across 8 bases. This CDR3 has 15 amino acids. Germline CDR1 MGHDK, CDR2 SYGVNS. Germline trimming cut 1 base from V and 0 bases from J; bases unmatched to any gene: 2.

Only a few counts were recorded for this clone. The rearrangement joins TRBV19 to TRBJ1-4; no clear D gene. V was shortened by 1 base and J by 0 bases, with 6 bases between the two germline ends. Per the germline V gene, CDR1 is LNHDA and CDR2 is SQIVND (reference sequence). The CDR3 extends over 15 amino acids. The CDR3 loop is CASSIGTATNEKLFF. For the CDR3, the DNA is TGTGCCAGTAGTATAGGAACAGCAACTAATGAAAAACTGTTTTTT.

This clone was seen a handful of times. The J gene is TRBJ2-3, the V gene TRBV6-8; unclear D gene. V dropped 2 bases and J dropped 2 bases, with 5 bases sitting between them. The CDR3 has 13 residues. From germline, CDR1 is MNHGY and CDR2 SAAAGT. The DNA for the CDR3 is TGTGCCAGCAGTTACGCGTCCACAGATACGCAGTATTTT. This sequence encodes CASSYASTDTQYF.

In this sample, this clone turned up a few times. The chain has TRBV28 and TRBJ2-7, with D tentatively TRBD1 or TRBD2 (5 bases each). CDR1 is MDHEN, CDR2 SYDVKM, per germline. Trimming left V 9 bases short and J 6 bases short, with 15 bases between. The CDR3 covers 12 residues. DNA for the CDR3: TGTGCCAGTCGAGAGGGACCTCGCGAGCAGTACTTC. Residues: CASREGPREQYF.

This clone showed up just a few times. The chain employs TRBV6-8 and TRBJ2-1; 7 bases are shared with TRBD1. J gave up 3 bases and V 5 bases, and 1 base lay outside the gene matches. CDR1 MNHGY and CDR2 SAAAGT come from the germline V gene. The CDR3 contains 13 residues. CDR3 protein: CASSRDSYNEQFF. DNA of the CDR3: TGTGCCAGCAGTCGGGACAGCTACAATGAGCAGTTCTTC.

The chain is built from TRBV5-1 and TRBJ1-1; TRBD1 might be the D (5 bases). Looked up from germline, CDR1 is SGHRS and CDR2 is YFSETQ. The CDR3 has 14 amino acids. The V gene lost 0 bases and the J gene lost 5 bases, with 11 bases spanning the gap. The CDR3 reads CASSLEQAQTEAFF. In DNA, the CDR3 is TGCGCCAGCAGCTTGGAACAGGCTCAGACTGAAGCTTTCTTT.